The clone carrying this T cell receptor beta chain was recorded at least ten times. Antigen: not known. The source of the sample is a study of T cells after yellow fever vaccination. Study-wide results and caveats: FACS-sorted repertoires might harbor abundant contaminating clonotypes from the bulk population.

Via MiXCR, TCRdb re-called the 5' RACE reads, giving one row per CDR3 protein. The table records fewer than 150,000 distinct CDR3 sequences, 7.7% of them present only once. The germline V gene encodes CDR1 GTSNPN and CDR2 SVGIG (reference sequence). This CDR3 contains 16 residues. V lost 0 bases and J lost 3; bases outside the gene matches: 8. The source of this sequence is a man aged 25 to 40 who received the YFV17D yellow fever vaccine. The material sequenced was CD4+ T cells sorted from PBMCs, taken 5 days after the yellow fever booster vaccination. The chain combines TRBV30 with TRBJ2-5, with TRBD2 matching over 9 bases. CDR3 loop: CAWSVRLADIKETQYF. The CDR3 DNA follows: TGTGCCTGGAGTGTAAGACTAGCGGACATCAAAGAGACCCAGTACTTC.